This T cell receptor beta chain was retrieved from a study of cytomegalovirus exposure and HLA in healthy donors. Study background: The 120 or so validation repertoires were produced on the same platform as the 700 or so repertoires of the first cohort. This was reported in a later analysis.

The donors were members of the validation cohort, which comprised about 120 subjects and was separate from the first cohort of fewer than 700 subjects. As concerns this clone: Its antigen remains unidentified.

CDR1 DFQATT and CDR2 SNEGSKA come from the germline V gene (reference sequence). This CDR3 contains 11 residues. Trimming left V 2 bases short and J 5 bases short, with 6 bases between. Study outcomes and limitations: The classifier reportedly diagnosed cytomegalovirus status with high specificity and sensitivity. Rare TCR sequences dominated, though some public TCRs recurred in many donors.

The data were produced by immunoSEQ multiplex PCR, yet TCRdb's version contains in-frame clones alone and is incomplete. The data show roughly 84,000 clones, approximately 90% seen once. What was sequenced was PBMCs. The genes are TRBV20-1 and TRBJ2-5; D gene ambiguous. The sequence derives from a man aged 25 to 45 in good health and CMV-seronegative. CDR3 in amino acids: CSARLTETQYF. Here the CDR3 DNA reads TGCAGTGCTAGACTAACTGAGACCCAGTACTTC.